This TCR beta chain was sequenced for a study of shared clonotypes between healthy human individuals. Study findings and constraints: How much donors shared clonotypes was expected to be affected by sequencing depth.

Replicate PCRs run on sorted subsets employed 200 ng DNA, 25,000 to 35,000 T cell genomes. The assay was immunoSEQ multiplex PCR, and TCRdb's table has in-frame clones only and misses some. The sample has around 700,000 clones, roughly 73% seen once. Turning to this clone: Its antigen is not identified.

Splitting of CD4+ cells produced CD45RA+ naive and CD45RA-negative memory subsets. The CDR3 length is 19 residues. Germline loops: CDR1 MDHEN, CDR2 SYDVKM. The V end was cut by 6 bases, the J end by 0 bases, with 26 bases between. The rearrangement links TRBV28 to TRBJ2-5, with D possibly TRBD1 on 5 matching bases. Sample: memory CD4+ T cells sorted from blood. Subset noted: CD45RA-negative fraction. The clonotype originates from a woman younger than 45 in good health. CDR3 nucleotide sequence: TGTGCCAGCAGCACCGACAGCTCAGGGCGATCCCGGTACCAAGAGACCCAGTACTTC. Protein: CASSTDSSGRSRYQETQYF.